This T cell receptor beta chain is from a study of T cell repertoires in cytomegalovirus infection. TCRdb re-called the reads with MiXCR, one entry per CDR3 protein. The profile covers around 77,000 distinct CDR3 sequences, with 20% to 25% appearing a single time and about 66% taken by the ten largest. A remark on this clonotype: The target antigen is unknown.

This CDR3 is 13 amino acids long. CDR1 is SNHLY and CDR2 is FYNNEI in the germline V gene. Trimming cost V 4 bases and J 3 bases, with 7 bases left between them. This clonotype was sampled from a human donor in good health (CMV status not recorded). Some clones in this sample may be carry-over from other donors' samples. This chain uses TRBV2 with TRBJ1-5; D remains ambiguous. The sequencing used CD8+ T cells from cultured PBMCs, collected from culture after CMV antigen stimulation. CDR3 region: CASSVHLNQPQHF. For the CDR3, the DNA is TGTGCCAGCAGTGTCCACCTCAATCAGCCCCAGCATTTT.